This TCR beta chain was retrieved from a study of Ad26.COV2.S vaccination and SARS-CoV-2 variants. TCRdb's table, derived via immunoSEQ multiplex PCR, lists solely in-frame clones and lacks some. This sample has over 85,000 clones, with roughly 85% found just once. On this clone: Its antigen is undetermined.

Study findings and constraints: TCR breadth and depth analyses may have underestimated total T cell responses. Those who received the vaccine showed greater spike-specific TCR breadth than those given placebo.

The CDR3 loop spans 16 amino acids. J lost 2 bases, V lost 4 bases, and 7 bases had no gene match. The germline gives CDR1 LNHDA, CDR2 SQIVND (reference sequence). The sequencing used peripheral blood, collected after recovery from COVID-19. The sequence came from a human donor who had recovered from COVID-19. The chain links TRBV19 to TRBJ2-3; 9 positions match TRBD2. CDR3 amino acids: CASSTSLAGFTDTQYF. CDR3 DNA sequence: TGTGCCAGTAGTACAAGTCTAGCGGGATTCACAGATACGCAGTATTTT.